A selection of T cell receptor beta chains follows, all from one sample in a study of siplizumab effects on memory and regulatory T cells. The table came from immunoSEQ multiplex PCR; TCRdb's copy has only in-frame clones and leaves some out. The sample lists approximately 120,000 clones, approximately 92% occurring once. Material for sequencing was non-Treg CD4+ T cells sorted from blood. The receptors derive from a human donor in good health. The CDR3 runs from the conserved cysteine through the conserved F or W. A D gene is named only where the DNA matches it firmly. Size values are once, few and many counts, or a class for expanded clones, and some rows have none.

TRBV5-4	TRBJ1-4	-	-	CASSLNRANEKLFF	TGTGCCAGCAGCTTAAACAGGGCTAATGAAAAACTGTTTTTT
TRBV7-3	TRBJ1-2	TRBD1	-	CASSIIQGGGYTF	TGTGCCAGCAGCATAATACAGGGGGGAGGCTACACCTTC
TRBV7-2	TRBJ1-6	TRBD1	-	CASSARDRVFGFSLHF	TGTGCCAGCAGCGCCCGGGACAGGGTTTTCGGTTTCTCCCTCCACTTT
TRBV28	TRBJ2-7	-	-	CASRERVREQYF	TGTGCCAGCAGGGAGAGGGTGCGGGAGCAGTACTTC
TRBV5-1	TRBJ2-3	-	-	CASSPIPRQGGTDTQYF	TGCGCCAGCAGCCCCATTCCGCGGCAGGGGGGTACAGATACGCAGTATTTT
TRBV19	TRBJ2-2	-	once	CASSWEGARNTGELFF	TGTGCCAGTAGTTGGGAGGGGGCGCGCAACACCGGGGAGCTGTTTTTT
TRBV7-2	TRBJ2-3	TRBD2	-	CASSLVGLAGGNTDTQYF	TGTGCCAGCAGCTTAGTGGGACTAGCGGGGGGAAATACAGATACGCAGTATTTT
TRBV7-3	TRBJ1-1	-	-	CASSFYNTEAFF	TGTGCCAGCAGCTTCTATAACACTGAAGCTTTCTTT
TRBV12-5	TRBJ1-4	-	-	CASGSKGATNEKLFF	TGTGCTAGTGGCTCCAAGGGAGCAACTAATGAAAAACTGTTTTTT
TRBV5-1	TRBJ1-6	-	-	CASSLARSNSPLHF	TGCGCCAGCAGCTTGGCTAGGAGTAATTCACCCCTCCACTTT
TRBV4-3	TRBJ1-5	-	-	CASSQEGRGGQPQHF	TGCGCCAGCAGCCAAGAAGGCAGGGGAGGTCAGCCCCAGCATTTT
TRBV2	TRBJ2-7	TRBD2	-	CASSYSGYEQYF	TGTGCCAGCAGTTATAGCGGGTACGAGCAGTACTTC
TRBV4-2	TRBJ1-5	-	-	CASSQDGQGNQPQHF	TGTGCCAGCAGCCAAGATGGCCAGGGCAATCAGCCCCAGCATTTT
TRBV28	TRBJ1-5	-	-	CASPSNNQPQHF	TGTGCCAGCCCCTCAAACAATCAGCCCCAGCATTTT
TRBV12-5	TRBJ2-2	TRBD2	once	CASALLAGVTGELFF	TGTGCTAGTGCCCTGTTAGCGGGAGTCACCGGGGAGCTGTTTTTT